The 7 T cell receptor beta chains given below trace back to one sample, sequenced in a study of cytomegalovirus exposure and HLA in healthy donors. PCR employed 60 Vbeta and 13 Jbeta primers. Sequenced by immunoSEQ multiplex PCR; TCRdb stores in-frame clones only, minus some. The sample contains 52,000 or so clones, 75% to 80% of which appear only once. The sample comprised PBMCs. Receptors were obtained from a woman between 40 and 55 years old in good health and CMV-seropositive.

The genes are TRBV18 and TRBJ1-4; tentatively, D is TRBD1 (5 bases). Germline CDR1 and CDR2: KGHSH and LQKENI. The CDR3 is 14 residues long. Trimming shortened V by 6 bases and J by 1 base, and 9 bases separated the two germline ends. Here the CDR3 reads CASSRDGTNEKLFF. The CDR3 DNA follows: TGTGCCAGCTCGCGGGACGGAACTAATGAAAAACTGTTTTTT.

J is TRBJ2-3 and V is TRBV6-6, with 7 bases that match TRBD1. CDR1 and CDR2 from the germline V gene are MNHNY and SVGAGI (reference sequence). Losses at the gene ends were 6 bases for V and 5 bases for J; bases not matched to a gene: 8. There are 14 residues in the CDR3. The CDR3, as DNA: TGTGCCAGCAGCGCCATCGGACAGGTAGATACGCAGTATTTT. This encodes CASSAIGQVDTQYF.

This clone was found a few times. The chain uses TRBV4-1 and TRBJ2-2; possibly TRBD1 for D (6 bases). There are 14 residues in the CDR3. Germline V gene sequence: CDR1 MGHRA, CDR2 YSYEKL. The V end lost 2 bases, the J end lost 7 bases, and 11 bases lay between the germline ends. Written as DNA, the CDR3 is TGCGCCAGCAGCCAACCCCTAGGGGGCGGGGAGCTGTTTTTT. It encodes CASSQPLGGGELFF.

This clone has more than one count but fewer than ten. The V call is TRBV19, the J call TRBJ1-2; no reliable D call. With 3 bases removed from V and 4 bases from J, the gap between germline ends came to 12 bases. CDR3 length: 14 amino acids. Germline V gives CDR1 LNHDA, CDR2 SQIVND (reference sequence). The CDR3 spells CASSMIGRSYGYTF. CDR3 nucleotide sequence: TGTGCCAGTAGTATGATTGGGAGGAGCTATGGCTACACCTTC.

This clone was counted between two and nine times. The rearrangement links TRBV4-2 to TRBJ2-4; the D gene is possibly TRBD1 (7 bases). In germline, CDR1 is LGHNA, CDR2 YNFKEQ. V lost 0 bases, J lost 1 base, and 25 bases lay in between. The CDR3 is 21 residues long. CDR3 bases: TGTGCCAGCAGCCAAGATCTTCTAGCGCCTAGAACAGGGGCGGCCAAAAACATTCAGTACTTC. This translates into CASSQDLLAPRTGAAKNIQYF.

V and J are TRBV6-1 and TRBJ1-6; D call uncertain. This CDR3 is 13 amino acids long. V was pared by 7 bases and J by 7 bases, with 11 bases between. Per germline, CDR1 MNHNS and CDR2 SASEGT. CDR3 DNA sequence: TGTGCCAGCATAGAGGGCCAAAATTCACCCCTCCACTTT. This gives the protein CASIEGQNSPLHF.

The J gene is TRBJ2-1, the V gene TRBV5-1, with 9 bases aligning to TRBD2. Trimming cost V 0 bases and J 5 bases; bases outside gene matches: 0. The germline CDR1 and CDR2 sequences are SGHRS and YFSETQ. The CDR3 loop spans 14 amino acids. The CDR3 DNA sequence: TGCGCCAGCAGCTTGGTAGCGGGGGACAATGAGCAGTTCTTC. Protein sequence: CASSLVAGDNEQFF.